This T cell receptor (beta chain) is from a study of blood T cell repertoires in COVID-19. About the study: Spain, Italy and the United States supplied samples that represented acute and convalescent COVID-19. T cells, B-cell-depleted T cells, or PBMCs provided the cDNA or gDNA that served as material.

The V segment lost 3 bases and the J segment 7 bases; nucleotides outside the gene matches: 5. CDR3 length: 15 residues. Per the germline V gene, CDR1 is SGHTA and CDR2 is FQGTGA. In the original analysis: The authors estimated nucleated cell counts from reference gene primer amplification. The assay was immunoSEQ multiplex PCR, and TCRdb's table has in-frame clones only and misses some. V, J and clone size derive from that table, while D and trimming were established from the DNA sequence. The data show about 66,000 clones, with roughly 84% seen just once and roughly 4% held by the top ten. J is TRBJ2-1 and V is TRBV7-3, with 11 bases that match TRBD1. This receptor was taken from a man between 65 and 85 years old with acute or convalescent COVID-19. Sample: peripheral blood. This chain's CDR3 is CASSFSGTGGNEQFF. The CDR3 bases are TGTGCCAGCAGCTTCTCCGGGACAGGGGGAAATGAGCAGTTCTTC. The full variable domain, completed using reference TRBV7-3 and TRBJ2-1, is GAGVSQTPSNKVTEKGKYVELRCDPISGHTALYWYRQSLGQGPEFLIYFQGTGAADDSGLPNDRFFAVRPEGSVSTLKIQRTERGDSAVYLCASSFSGTGGNEQFFGPGTRLTVL.